The TCR beta chain described here comes from a study of blood T cells in healthy people across ages (dated by TCRdb to 2013 to 2016). Concerning the study at large: In model experiments, template switching captured about one uniquely barcoded TCR beta cDNA molecule for every two T cells. Using deep sequencing normalized with unique cDNA molecular identifiers, the study measured how TCR beta repertoire diversity changes with age. Four age groups were formed from the donors: young (average roughly 15 years), middle-aged (roughly 38), aged (about 62) and long-lived (about 75). Donors of different ages were randomly distributed across sequencing lanes to avoid experimental bias. The study analyzed two additional independent replicas of 1 million unique cDNA reads from the same blood draw for two donors, one aged 18 to 30 and one aged 80 or older. The paper's findings and limits, for the study overall: The CMV infection status of donors was not known, potentially confounding age-related changes in expanded clonotypes. Compared with the aged group, the long-lived group had more naive CD4+ T cells, fewer expanded clones and increased TCR diversity, suggesting age selection. Because profiling used bulk unsorted PBMCs, naive and antigen-experienced compartments could not be compared conclusively. The percentage of naive T cells measured by flow cytometry correlated strongly with observed TCR beta diversity. Observed TCR beta diversity per million T cells fell roughly linearly with age, and a significant reduction was already apparent by age around 39. Estimates of total diversity based on one million sequenced T cells were considered lower bounds and underestimates.

The germline V end is reduced by 4 bases and the J end by 6 bases; junction bases left unmatched: 11. The CDR3 holds 16 amino acids from the cysteine to the phenylalanine. Only the CDR3 DNA stays, 48 bases, in frame from base 1. Taken from the germline V gene (reference sequence), the CDR1 and CDR2 loops are LGHDT and YNNKEL. The donors were roughly 40 Caucasian individuals from Russia, aged roughly 6 to 90 years, who were systemically healthy. Each donor gave roughly 9 milliliters of peripheral blood, drawn into EDTA-treated Vacutainer tubes. Ficoll-Paque density-gradient centrifugation was used to isolate PBMCs, with at least 6.5 million obtained per sample. Trizol reagent was used to extract total RNA from the PBMCs, yielding at least 6 micrograms per sample. Naive CD45RAhigh/CD27high T cell percentages were measured by flow cytometry on a PBMC aliquot from every donor. As regards this clonotype: Its cognate antigen has yet to be identified. No much larger clone is present one base from it, and per-base qualities are unavailable.

The library was obtained by 5' RACE. The sequencer listed for this sample is Illumina HiSeq 2500. The second PCR ran for about 7 to 11 cycles and used a J-beta primer mix along with a sample-barcoded 5' primer. A template-switch 5' adaptor carrying 12 random nucleotides introduced a unique molecular identifier onto each TCR beta cDNA molecule. Each sample yielded at least 3 million CDR3-containing paired-end reads. First-strand cDNA synthesis was performed from all RNA using the Mint cDNA synthesis kit, with priming by a TRBC-specific oligonucleotide. Following uracil-DNA glycosylase treatment, all cDNA underwent a first 18-cycle PCR with the universal primers M1SS and BC2_uni_R. The authors processed their data as follows. For normalization, 1 million high-quality reads, each with a distinct molecular identifier, were randomly selected from each sample. Reads with shared molecular identifiers were discarded instead of being binned into consensus sequences. MiTCR, with a Q25 quality threshold and the strictest error-elimination algorithm, was used for CDR3 identification, clonotype clustering and error correction. A nonparametric unseen species model using Euler transformation provided a lower-bound estimate of total TCR beta diversity. In-frame beta chains were kept once TCRdb had trimmed the public reads at Q25 with fastp and called clones with MiXCR. CDR3 protein duplicates are merged, each entry listing the most common genes and DNA. For this entry, the V and J calls and clone size follow TCRdb and not the study's own pipeline. The sample contains over 700,000 distinct CDR3 sequences, roughly 53% of them found a single time. The top ten hold roughly two fifths of the sample.

The chain is encoded by TRBV3-1 joined to TRBJ2-4, with 8 junctional bases fitting TRBD2. Material: blood. The clonotype was recovered from a man older than 75 in good health. For the CDR3, the sequence is CASSRSLGGERNIQYF. The DNA sequence is as follows: TGTGCCAGCAGCCGCTCTCTCGGGGGGGAAAGAAACATTCAGTACTTC.